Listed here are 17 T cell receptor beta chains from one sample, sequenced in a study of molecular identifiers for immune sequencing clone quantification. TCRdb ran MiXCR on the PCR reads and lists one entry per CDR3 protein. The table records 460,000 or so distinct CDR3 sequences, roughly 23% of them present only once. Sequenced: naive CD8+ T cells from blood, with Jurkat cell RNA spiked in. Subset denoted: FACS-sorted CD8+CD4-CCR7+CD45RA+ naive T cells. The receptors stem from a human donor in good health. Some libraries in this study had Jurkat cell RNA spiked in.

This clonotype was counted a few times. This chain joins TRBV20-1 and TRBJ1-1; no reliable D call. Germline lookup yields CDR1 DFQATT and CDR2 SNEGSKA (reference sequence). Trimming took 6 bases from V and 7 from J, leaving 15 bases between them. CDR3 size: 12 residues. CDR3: CSAMRAGVEAFF. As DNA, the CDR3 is TGCAGTGCGATGCGGGCAGGCGTTGAAGCTTTCTTT.

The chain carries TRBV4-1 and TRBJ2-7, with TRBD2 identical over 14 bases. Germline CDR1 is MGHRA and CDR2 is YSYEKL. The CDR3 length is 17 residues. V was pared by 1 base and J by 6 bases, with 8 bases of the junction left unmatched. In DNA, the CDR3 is TGCGCCAGCAGCCAAGCGGAGGGGACTAGCGGGAGTACCGAGCAGTACTTC. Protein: CASSQAEGTSGSTEQYF.

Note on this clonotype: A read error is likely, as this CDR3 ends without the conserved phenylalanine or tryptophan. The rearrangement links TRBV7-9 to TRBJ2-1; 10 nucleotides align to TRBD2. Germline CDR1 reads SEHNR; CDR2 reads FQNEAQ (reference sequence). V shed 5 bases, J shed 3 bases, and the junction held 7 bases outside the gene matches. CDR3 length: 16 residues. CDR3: CASSPLAGKLYNEQFV. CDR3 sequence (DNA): TGTGCCAGCAGCCCACTAGCGGGGAAACTCTACAATGAGCAGTTCGTC.

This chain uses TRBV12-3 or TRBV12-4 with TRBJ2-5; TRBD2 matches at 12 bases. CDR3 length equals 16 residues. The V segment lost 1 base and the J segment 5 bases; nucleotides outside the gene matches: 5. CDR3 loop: CASSLGLAGVTETQYF. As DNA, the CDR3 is TGTGCCAGCAGTTTAGGACTAGCGGGGGTGACGGAGACCCAGTACTTC.

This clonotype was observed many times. In nucleotides, the CDR3 is TGCGCCAGCAGCCAGGGTACAACTAGCGGGCGCTCAGATACGCAGTATTTT. The encoded protein is CASSQGTTSGRSDTQYF. The rearrangement links TRBV4-3 to TRBJ2-3; 9 positions match TRBD2. V dropped 3 bases and J dropped 4; count of bases not matched to a gene: 11. The CDR3 consists of 17 residues. Germline assignment: CDR1 LGHNA and CDR2 YSLEER.

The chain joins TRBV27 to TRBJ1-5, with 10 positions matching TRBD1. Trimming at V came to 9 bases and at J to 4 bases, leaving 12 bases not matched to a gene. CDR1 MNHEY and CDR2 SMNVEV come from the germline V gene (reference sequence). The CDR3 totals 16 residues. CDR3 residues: CASIPDRGKINQPQHF. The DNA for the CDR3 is TGTGCCAGTATACCGGACAGGGGGAAGATTAATCAGCCCCAGCATTTT.

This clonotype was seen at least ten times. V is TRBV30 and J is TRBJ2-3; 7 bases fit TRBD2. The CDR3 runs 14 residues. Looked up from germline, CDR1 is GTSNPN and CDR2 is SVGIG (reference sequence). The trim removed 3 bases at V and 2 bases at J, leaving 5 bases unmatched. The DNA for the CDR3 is TGTGCCTGGAGCAGCGGGATGACCACAGATACGCAGTATTTT. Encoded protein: CAWSSGMTTDTQYF.

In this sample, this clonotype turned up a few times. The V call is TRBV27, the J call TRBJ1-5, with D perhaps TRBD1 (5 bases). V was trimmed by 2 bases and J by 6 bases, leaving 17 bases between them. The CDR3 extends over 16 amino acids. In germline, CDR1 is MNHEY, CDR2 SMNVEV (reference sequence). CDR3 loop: CASSLTGTGGTQPQHF. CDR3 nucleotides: TGTGCCAGCAGTTTAACCGGGACGGGGGGGACTCAGCCCCAGCATTTT.

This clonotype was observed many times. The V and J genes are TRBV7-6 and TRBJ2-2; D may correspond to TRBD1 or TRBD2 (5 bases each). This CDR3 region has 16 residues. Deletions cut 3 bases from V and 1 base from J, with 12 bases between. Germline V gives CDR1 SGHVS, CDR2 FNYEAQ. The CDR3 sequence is CASSFPGTLNTGELFF. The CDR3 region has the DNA TGTGCCAGCAGCTTTCCCGGGACCCTGAACACCGGGGAGCTGTTTTTT.

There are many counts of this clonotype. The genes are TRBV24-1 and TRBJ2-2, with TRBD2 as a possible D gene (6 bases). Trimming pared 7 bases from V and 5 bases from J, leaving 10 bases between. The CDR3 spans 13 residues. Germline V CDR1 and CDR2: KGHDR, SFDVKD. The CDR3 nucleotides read TGTGCCACCAGGCCAGGGAGGACCGGGGAGCTGTTTTTT. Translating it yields CATRPGRTGELFF.

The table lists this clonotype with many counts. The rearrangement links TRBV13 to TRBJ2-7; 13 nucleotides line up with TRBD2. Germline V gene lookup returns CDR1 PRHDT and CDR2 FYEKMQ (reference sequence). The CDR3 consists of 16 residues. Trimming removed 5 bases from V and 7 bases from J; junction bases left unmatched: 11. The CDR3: CASSAGTSGAWREQYF. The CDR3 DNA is TGTGCCAGCAGCGCTGGGACTAGCGGGGCCTGGAGGGAGCAGTACTTC.

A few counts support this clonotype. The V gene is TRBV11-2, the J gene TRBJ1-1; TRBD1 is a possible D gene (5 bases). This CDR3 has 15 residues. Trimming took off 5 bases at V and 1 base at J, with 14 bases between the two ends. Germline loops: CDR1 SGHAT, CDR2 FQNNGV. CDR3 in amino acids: CASSTSGRWNTEAFF. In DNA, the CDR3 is TGTGCCAGCAGCACTTCAGGGAGATGGAACACTGAAGCTTTCTTT.

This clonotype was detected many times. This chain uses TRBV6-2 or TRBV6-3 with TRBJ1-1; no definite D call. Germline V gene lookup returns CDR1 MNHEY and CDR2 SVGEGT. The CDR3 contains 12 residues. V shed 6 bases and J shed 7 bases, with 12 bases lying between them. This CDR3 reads CASSLWGGEAFF. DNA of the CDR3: TGTGCCAGCAGCCTCTGGGGAGGTGAAGCTTTCTTT.

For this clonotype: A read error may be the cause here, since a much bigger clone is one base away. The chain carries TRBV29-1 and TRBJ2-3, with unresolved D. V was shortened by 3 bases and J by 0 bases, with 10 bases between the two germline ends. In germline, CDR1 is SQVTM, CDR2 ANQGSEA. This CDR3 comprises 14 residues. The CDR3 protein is CSVDVGPSTDTQYF. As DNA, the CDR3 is TGCAGCGTTGATGTGGGCCCTAGCACAGATACGCAGTATTTT.

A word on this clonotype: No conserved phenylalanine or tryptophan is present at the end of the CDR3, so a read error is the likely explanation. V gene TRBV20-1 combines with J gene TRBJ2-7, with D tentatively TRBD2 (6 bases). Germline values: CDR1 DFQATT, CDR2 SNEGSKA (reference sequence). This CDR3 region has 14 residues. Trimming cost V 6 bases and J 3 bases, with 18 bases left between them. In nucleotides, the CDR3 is TGCAGTGCCGCTCCGGGACGGGGGAACTACGAGCAGTACATC. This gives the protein CSAAPGRGNYEQYI.

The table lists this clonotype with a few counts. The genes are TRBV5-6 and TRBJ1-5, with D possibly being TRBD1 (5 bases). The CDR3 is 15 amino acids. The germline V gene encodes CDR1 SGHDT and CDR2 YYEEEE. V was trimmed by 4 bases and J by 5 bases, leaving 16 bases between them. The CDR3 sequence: CASSTIRAGHQPQHF. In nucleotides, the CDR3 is TGTGCCAGCAGCACCATAAGGGCAGGGCATCAGCCCCAGCATTTT.

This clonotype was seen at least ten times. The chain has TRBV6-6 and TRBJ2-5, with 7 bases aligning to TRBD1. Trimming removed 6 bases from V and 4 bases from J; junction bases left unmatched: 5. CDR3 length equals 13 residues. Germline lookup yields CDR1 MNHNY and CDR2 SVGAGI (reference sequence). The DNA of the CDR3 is TGTGCCAGCAGCACCGGGACAGTAGAGACCCAGTACTTC. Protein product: CASSTGTVETQYF.